One and the same sample provided the 17 T cell receptor beta chains below, sequenced in a study of cytomegalovirus exposure and HLA in healthy donors (dated by TCRdb to about 2017). Library construction relied on the immunoSEQ multiplex PCR assay. The multiplex PCR relied on a mix of 60 forward primers for TCR Vbeta segments and 13 reverse primers for TCR Jbeta segments. This immuneACCESS table, as held by TCRdb, lists in-frame sequences with V and J called but not all clones. Of the missing ones, under half trace to an unresolved V gene in checked studies; the others have no known cause. The sample includes some 120,000 clones, with around 86% observed a single time. The ten largest clones add up to 2% to 2.5% of the sample. The sample was PBMCs. Source of these receptors: a woman in her thirties or forties in good health and CMV-seronegative.

The chain combines TRBV15 with TRBJ1-1; the D gene is possibly TRBD1 (6 bases). The CDR3 covers 13 residues. In germline, CDR1 is LNHNV, CDR2 YYDKDF (reference sequence). V was trimmed by 1 base and J by 12 bases, leaving 15 bases between them. DNA for the CDR3: TGTGCCACCAGCAGAGGAGGAGACAGGACGACTTTCTTT. Translation gives CATSRGGDRTTFF.

The V gene is TRBV6-6, the J gene TRBJ2-2, with 8 bases fitting TRBD2. With V trimmed by 6 bases and J by 5 bases, 8 bases remained unmatched. Germline assignment: CDR1 MNHNY and CDR2 SVGAGI (reference sequence). The CDR3 has 15 amino acids. CDR3 sequence reads: CASSVERGSTGELFF. The CDR3 DNA follows: TGTGCCAGCAGCGTGGAGCGGGGGTCAACCGGGGAGCTGTTTTTT.

The chain uses TRBV5-1 and TRBJ1-1; D gene uncertain. This CDR3 is built from 17 residues. V dropped 0 bases and J dropped 0 bases, with 15 bases sitting between them. The germline CDR1 and CDR2 sequences are SGHRS and YFSETQ. The CDR3 region is CASSLARLGGMNTEAFF. The CDR3 DNA follows: TGCGCCAGCAGCTTGGCCAGGCTAGGAGGTATGAACACTGAAGCTTTCTTT.

The chain uses TRBV11-1 and TRBJ2-3; 8 nucleotides line up with TRBD1. The germline CDR1 and CDR2 sequences are SGHAT and FQDESV (reference sequence). CDR3 length equals 14 residues. Unmatched junction bases numbered 6, after V lost 8 bases and J lost 2 bases. CDR3 in DNA: TGTGCCAGCGGACCAGGGGGCCACACAGATACGCAGTATTTT. It specifies CASGPGGHTDTQYF.

The CDR3: CASSPKAGPSTDTQYF. The CDR3 bases are TGTGCCAGCAGCCCCAAAGCGGGACCTAGCACAGATACGCAGTATTTT. The chain joins TRBV7-2 to TRBJ2-3, with 7 bases identical to TRBD2. V trimming: 5 bases; J trimming: 0 bases; junction bases outside the gene matches: 8. CDR3 length: 16 residues. Looked up from germline, CDR1 is SGHTA and CDR2 is FQGNSA.

The chain carries TRBV7-3 and TRBJ2-1; possible D gene TRBD2, 5 bases. The CDR3 consists of 14 residues. V shed 1 base and J shed 12 bases, with 16 bases lying between them. Germline V gene sequence: CDR1 SGHTA, CDR2 FQGTGA. DNA of the CDR3: TGTGCCAGCAGCTTAATCGAGGGCAGCGTCTCGCAGTTCTTC. Translated: CASSLIEGSVSQFF.

The chain joins TRBV4-2 to TRBJ2-1; 8 nucleotides align to TRBD1. CDR3 length equals 15 residues. V gave up 3 bases and J gave up 6 bases; unmatched junction bases: 7. Germline V gives CDR1 LGHNA, CDR2 YNFKEQ. The CDR3 region has the DNA TGTGCCAGCAGCCAGCGACCGGGACAGGTCAATGAGCAGTTCTTC. This translates into CASSQRPGQVNEQFF.

V is TRBV13 and J is TRBJ2-1; TRBD2 matches at 9 bases. Trimming took 2 bases from V and 6 from J; bases not matched to a gene: 5. This CDR3 has 15 residues. Germline V gene lookup returns CDR1 PRHDT and CDR2 FYEKMQ (reference sequence). The CDR3 region is CASSLLAGSLNEQFF. DNA of the CDR3: TGTGCCAGCAGCTTACTAGCGGGATCCCTCAATGAGCAGTTCTTC.

The gene calls are TRBV21-1 and TRBJ2-3; the table calls TRBD2, which could not be checked here. TRBV21-1 is flagged as a pseudogene. The CDR3 has 15 residues. The chain's CDR3 is CASSPFSGPWDTQYF. Here the CDR3 DNA reads TGTGCCAGCAGCCCTTTTAGCGGACCCTGGGATACGCAGTATTTT.

This clone was recorded once. This chain connects TRBV28 to TRBJ2-7; 10 positions match TRBD1. The J segment lost 6 bases and the V segment lost 6 bases, leaving 8 bases of the junction unmatched. The length of the CDR3 is 14 residues. Germline-derived CDR1 and CDR2 are MDHEN and SYDVKM. The CDR3 nucleotides are TGTGCCAGCAGACTAGACAGGGGGCCCGGCGAGCAGTACTTC. It yields the protein CASRLDRGPGEQYF.

The V and J genes are TRBV19 and TRBJ2-7; D is unclear. V was trimmed by 5 bases and J by 2 bases, leaving 13 bases between them. Germline CDR1 is LNHDA and CDR2 is SQIVND (reference sequence). The CDR3 is 14 amino acids. CDR3 sequence: CASSWNGSPYEQYF. CDR3 coding DNA: TGTGCCAGTAGTTGGAACGGGTCCCCCTACGAGCAGTACTTC.

This chain uses TRBV6-5 with TRBJ2-3, with 8 bases that match TRBD1. Germline loops: CDR1 MNHEY, CDR2 SVGAGI. The V gene end was trimmed by 6 bases and the J gene end by 4 bases; junction bases not matched to a gene: 9. This CDR3 is built from 15 residues. The CDR3 loop is CASRWGTGDADTQYF. The DNA for the CDR3 is TGTGCCAGCAGGTGGGGGACAGGCGATGCAGATACGCAGTATTTT.

The chain employs TRBV19 and TRBJ2-3, with D perhaps TRBD2 (5 bases). Trimming left V 8 bases short and J 0 bases short, with 6 bases between. The CDR3 runs to 12 residues. CDR1 and CDR2 from the germline V gene are LNHDA and SQIVND (reference sequence). CDR3 nucleotides: TGTGCCAGTGAGGGCAGCACAGATACGCAGTATTTT. Protein sequence: CASEGSTDTQYF.

CDR3 nucleotides: TGTGCCAGCAGTTATGGACAGGGGGCGGCTGAAGCTTTCTTT. Translating gives CASSYGQGAAEAFF. The V call is TRBV6-5, the J call TRBJ1-1, with 11 bases fitting TRBD1. V was pared by 3 bases and J by 6 bases, with 3 bases of the junction left unmatched. The CDR3 sequence is 14 residues long. Germline assignment: CDR1 MNHEY and CDR2 SVGAGI.

The chain is built from TRBV2 and TRBJ2-5; TRBD2 agrees at 8 bases. Germline CDR1 and CDR2: SNHLY and FYNNEI. After removal of 1 base from V and 5 bases from J, the junction contained 9 bases not matched to a gene. CDR3 length: 16 amino acids. CDR3 sequence reads: CASSEEISGTGETQYF. CDR3 nucleotide sequence: TGTGCCAGCAGTGAAGAGATTAGCGGGACGGGGGAGACCCAGTACTTC.

This chain joins TRBV6-5 and TRBJ2-7, with 10 bases fitting TRBD1. The CDR3 is made up of 15 amino acids. The germline gives CDR1 MNHEY, CDR2 SVGAGI. With V trimmed by 6 bases and J by 5 bases, 10 bases remained unmatched. CDR3 sequence (DNA): TGTGCCAGCAGAGGTACCGGGACAGGGGCCCACGAGCAGTACTTC. Encoded protein: CASRGTGTGAHEQYF.

V is TRBV7-9 and J is TRBJ2-5, with 10 bases fitting TRBD2. CDR1 and CDR2 from the germline V gene are SEHNR and FQNEAQ (reference sequence). The CDR3 spans 16 residues. V gave up 4 bases and J gave up 0 bases; unmatched junction bases: 5. The DNA for the CDR3 is TGTGCCAGCAGCTACCTTACTAGCGGGGACCAAGAGACCCAGTACTTC. Translated, it gives CASSYLTSGDQETQYF.